This TCR beta chain was observed in a study of blood T cell repertoires in COVID-19. Study in general: From the United States, Italy and Spain came samples of acute and convalescent COVID-19. PBMCs, B-cell-depleted T cells, or T cells provided the cDNA or gDNA that made up the material.

Germline V gene lookup returns CDR1 SGHTA and CDR2 FQGNSA. Between the trimmed V and J ends, which lost 7 bases and 0 bases, there was a span of 16 bases. The CDR3 loop spans 16 amino acids. In the source study's methods: Nucleated cell number was recorded as an estimate derived from reference gene primer amplification. Assay: immunoSEQ multiplex PCR; the TCRdb copy retains only in-frame clones and omits some. The D gene and trimming were derived from the DNA, and the V and J assignments and clone size from that table. The sample yields some 150,000 clones, around 87% seen once. This clone is a singleton in its sample.

The gene calls are TRBV7-2 and TRBJ1-3, with D possibly matching TRBD1 (6 bases). Sequences were obtained from peripheral blood. This clonotype originated in a woman between 45 and 65 years old with active or convalescent COVID-19. The CDR3: CASTSGGANSGNTIYF. The CDR3 DNA reads as TGTGCCAGCACATCGGGGGGGGCGAACTCTGGAAACACCATATATTTT.